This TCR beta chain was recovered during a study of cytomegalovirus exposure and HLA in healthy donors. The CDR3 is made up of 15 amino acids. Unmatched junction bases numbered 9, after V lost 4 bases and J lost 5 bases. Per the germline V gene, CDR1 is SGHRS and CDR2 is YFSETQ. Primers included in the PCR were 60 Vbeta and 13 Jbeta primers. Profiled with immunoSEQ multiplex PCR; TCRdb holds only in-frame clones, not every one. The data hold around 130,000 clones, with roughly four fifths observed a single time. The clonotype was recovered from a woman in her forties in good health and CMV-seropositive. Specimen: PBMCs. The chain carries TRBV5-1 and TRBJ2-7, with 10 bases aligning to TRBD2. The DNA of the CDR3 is TGCGCCAGCAGCCGACCAGCGGGAGGGACTGACGAGCAGTACTTC. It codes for CASSRPAGGTDEQYF. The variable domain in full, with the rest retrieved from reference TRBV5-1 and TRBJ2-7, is KAGVTQTPRYLIKTRGQQVTLSCSPISGHRSVSWYQQTPGQGLQFLFEYFSETQRNKGNFPGRFSGRQFSNSRSEMNVSTLELGDSALYLCASSRPAGGTDEQYFGPGTRLTVT.